This T cell receptor (beta chain) was recovered during a study of shared clonotypes between healthy human individuals (dated by TCRdb to the early 2020s). As for the study more broadly: A few men and a couple of women, aged 18 to 49 years, made up the cohort. To increase sequencing depth and limit assay-specific biases, TCR repertoire library preparation and sequencing were carried out by different laboratories using diverse techniques. To estimate repertoire size and how much clonotypes are shared between individuals, the study performed deep sequencing of blood TCR repertoires from five healthy adults. For each donor, CD4 naive and CD4 memory were each given three plates, CD8 naive was given two plates, and CD8 memory was given one plate. Per donor, leukapheresis produced somewhere between about 0.9 and 9.5 billion PBMCs.

Summary of the overall study and its limitations: Pairwise subsampling led to the expectation that sequencing depth would affect the degree of clonotype sharing among donors. Approximately 4.8% of naive CD4, 3.5% of naive CD8, approximately 2.2% of memory CD4, and more than 0.35% of memory CD8 clonotypes were shared across several donors. Because the study included a small number of donors, the genetic and exposure-history diversity represented was limited. Only blood was sampled, and tissue TCR repertoires likely differ from those in blood. Compared with non-shared clonotypes, clonotypes shared by all four sorted-subset donors had higher generation probabilities. Naive subsets generally had larger estimated clonotype richness than memory subsets. Rarefaction of sorted-subset datasets indicated incomplete sequencing despite the large sequencing depth.

The germline V gene supplies CDR1 MNHEY and CDR2 SVGAGI. Germline trimming: 5 bases from V, 3 bases from J; junction bases outside gene matches: 7. Reading from cysteine to phenylalanine, the CDR3 counts 15 amino acids. Only the CDR3 region is kept as DNA, spanning 45 bases read in frame from base 1. Donors were healthy HIV-negative adults with no recently reported acute infections or vaccinations. Every donor was a Caucasian adult residing in Nashville, Tennessee, USA. CD4+ T cells were enriched through magnetic negative selection, after which naive cells were positively selected on CD45RA and the remaining negative fraction served as the memory subset. After blood collection by leukapheresis, PBMCs were isolated using Ficoll-Histopaque density gradient centrifugation and then cryopreserved in the vapor phase of liquid nitrogen. Analytical flow cytometry was used to check the purity and quantity of each magnetically sorted T cell population. Genomic DNA was isolated from each sorted fraction and quantified by UV absorbance on a Nanodrop 2000c.

With regard to this clone: What this receptor recognizes is not known. Per-base quality was not reported, and no clone a single base away is much larger than it.

Using the deep immunoSEQ assay, multiplex PCR amplified TCR CDR3 regions from genomic DNA. For each cell subset, the extracted genomic DNA was distributed evenly across all wells of several immunoSEQ 96-well plates, and each plate served as one replicate. For sorted subsets, approximately 210 ng of genomic DNA, equivalent to some 30,000 T cell genomes, went into each replicate PCR. Purified libraries were quantified with a Qubit 3.0 fluorometer, sized on a Bioanalyzer 2100, and re-quantified with the KAPA Library Quantification kit. Every immunoSEQ 96-well plate was sequenced on a separate single-read 150-cycle Illumina NextSeq 550 flow cell. Processing in the source paper ran as follows. The immunoSEQ output contained only junctional sequences without quality scores, so filtering could not match that applied to full-length reads. Sequences were annotated with PyIR, a Python wrapper for IgBLAST v1.9, using IMGT germline references to assign V/J genes and CDR3. Reads were filtered out if the reads had weak V/J assignments (E-value above 1e-6), no CDR3, stop codons, out-of-frame junctions, or ambiguous translated residues. V3J clonotypes were defined as sequences sharing an identical inferred V gene, J gene, and CDR3 amino acid sequence. Percentage overlap between repertoires was calculated by dividing the number of shared unique clonotypes by the size of the smaller repertoire. Richness of each repertoire was evaluated using RTK rarefaction, the Chao1 estimator, and Recon v2.1 estimates of unobserved clonotypes. Generation probabilities for all TCRbeta clonotypes obtained by the gDNA method from a handful of donors were computed using OLGA. The clones in this table, taken by TCRdb from immuneACCESS, are in-frame only. Not every clone is retained; where verified, under half of the shortfall comes from an unresolved V gene, and the cause of the rest is unknown. The V and J calls and the clone size are those of that table, but D and trimming were determined from the DNA. The sample table lists about 1 million clones, 70% to 80% of them with a count of one. Around 1.5% of the sample rests with the top ten.

The sequence derives from a man between 18 and 35 years old in good health. Source material: memory CD4+ T cells sorted from blood. According to the study, the label for this sample's cell subset or site signals: CD45RA-negative fraction. The chain couples TRBV6-5 to TRBJ2-3, with 8 central nucleotides matching TRBD1. The nucleotide sequence reads TGTGCCAGCAGTAAGACAGGGGCTTGGACAGATACGCAGTATTTT. It encodes CASSKTGAWTDTQYF.